This T cell receptor beta chain was observed in a study of cytomegalovirus exposure and HLA in healthy donors. The length of the CDR3 is 16 residues. Trimming removed 1 base from V and 5 bases from J; junction bases left unmatched: 6. Germline CDR1 reads SGHDT; CDR2 reads YYEEEE. Using immunoSEQ multiplex PCR, the repertoire was profiled, and TCRdb retains in-frame clones only, with some absent. The sample contains about 130,000 clones, 75% to 90% of which appear only once. The sequencing input was PBMCs. This chain connects TRBV5-6 to TRBJ2-3, with TRBD1 matching 11 bases. The clonotype comes from a woman in her 30s in good health and CMV-seropositive. Written as DNA, the CDR3 is TGTGCCAGCAGCTTGCTAGGACAGGGGGCTGGAGATACGCAGTATTTT. Encoded protein: CASSLLGQGAGDTQYF.